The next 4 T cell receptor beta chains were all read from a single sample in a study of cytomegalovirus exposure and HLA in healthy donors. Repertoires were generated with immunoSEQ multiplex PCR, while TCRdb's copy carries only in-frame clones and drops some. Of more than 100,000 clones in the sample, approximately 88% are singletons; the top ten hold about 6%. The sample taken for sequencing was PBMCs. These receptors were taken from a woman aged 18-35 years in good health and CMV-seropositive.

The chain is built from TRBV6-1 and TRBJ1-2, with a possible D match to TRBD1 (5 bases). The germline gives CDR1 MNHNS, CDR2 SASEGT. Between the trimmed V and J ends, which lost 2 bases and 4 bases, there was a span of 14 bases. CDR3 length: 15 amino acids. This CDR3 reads CASSESRGEIYGYTF. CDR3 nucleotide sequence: TGTGCCAGCAGTGAAAGTCGGGGGGAGATCTATGGCTACACCTTC.

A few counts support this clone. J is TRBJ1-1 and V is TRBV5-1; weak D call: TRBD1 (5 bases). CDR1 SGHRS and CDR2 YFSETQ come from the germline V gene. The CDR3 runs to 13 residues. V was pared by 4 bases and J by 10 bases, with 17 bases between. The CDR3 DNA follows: TGCGCCAGCAGCCCCTCTGGGGGGTTTGGAGCTTTCTTT. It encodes CASSPSGGFGAFF.

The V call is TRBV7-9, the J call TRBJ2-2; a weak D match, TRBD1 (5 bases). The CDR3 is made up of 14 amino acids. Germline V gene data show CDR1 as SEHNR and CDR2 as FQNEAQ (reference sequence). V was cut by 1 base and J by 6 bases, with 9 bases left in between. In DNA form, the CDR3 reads TGTGCCAGCAGCTTAGTGGCAGGGTCCGGGGAGCTGTTTTTT. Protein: CASSLVAGSGELFF. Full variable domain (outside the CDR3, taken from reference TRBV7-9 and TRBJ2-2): DTGVSQNPRHKITKRGQNVTFRCDPISEHNRLYWYRQTLGQGPEFLTYFQNEAQLEKSRLLSDRFSAERPKGSFSTLEIQRTEQGDSAMYLCASSLVAGSGELFFGEGSRLTVL.

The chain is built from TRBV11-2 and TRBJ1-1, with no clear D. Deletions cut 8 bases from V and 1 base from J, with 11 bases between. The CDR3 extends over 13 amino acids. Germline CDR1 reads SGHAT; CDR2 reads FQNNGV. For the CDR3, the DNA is TGTGCCAGCGCGGGAGTTCAGAACACTGAAGCTTTCTTT. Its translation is CASAGVQNTEAFF.